This TCR beta chain was recovered during a study of cytomegalovirus exposure and HLA in healthy donors. Study outcomes and limitations: Later on, an analysis showed TCR association rates differing by HLA locus, with DRB1 the most and HLA-C the fewest. Earlier results showed most TCR beta V segments being productive about 90% or about 30% of the time. TCR beta sequences reportedly predicted most subjects' HLA-A and HLA-B alleles accurately. An apparent linkage of common viral pathogens to several of the most significant clusters emerged in a later analysis.

Details on this clone: The antigen remains undetermined.

The PCR made use of 60 Vbeta and 13 Jbeta primers. The method was immunoSEQ multiplex PCR; TCRdb's version includes in-frame clones alone and lacks a portion of them. The sample holds 170,000 or so clones; over 70% are singletons and the top ten take 3% to 3.5%. This clonotype was sampled from a woman aged 50 to 60 in good health and CMV-seropositive. Input material: PBMCs.

CDR3 region: CASSLGPGTGETQYF. The CDR3 DNA is TGCGCCAGCAGCTTGGGCCCTGGGACAGGGGAGACCCAGTACTTC. V gene TRBV5-1 combines with J gene TRBJ2-5; the match to TRBD1 covers 9 bases. Germline trimming cut 0 bases from V and 5 bases from J; bases unmatched to any gene: 5. The CDR3 consists of 15 residues. The germline V gene has CDR1 SGHRS and CDR2 YFSETQ.